These T cell receptor beta chains were read from a single sample in a study of T cell responses to AZD1222 COVID-19 vaccine. Method: immunoSEQ multiplex PCR; TCRdb's copy keeps in-frame clones and lacks some. Of 95,000 to 130,000 clones detected, 70% to 90% appear once; the ten largest clones hold under 4.5%. Sample: peripheral blood, taken on day 0 of MenACWY control vaccination. The receptors were gathered from an adult in good health. The CDR3 runs from the conserved cysteine through the conserved F or W. A D gene is named only where the DNA matches it firmly. Clone size is stated in some rows and not others, as once, few, many or a class when expanded.

.,TRBV24-1,TRBJ2-4,.,TGTGCCACCAGTGATTTCCCCCAAAACATTCAGTACTTC,CATSDFPQNIQYF
.,TRBV15,TRBJ2-1,TRBD1,TGTGCCACCAGCAGGGGACAGCCCAATGAGCAGTTCTTC,CATSRGQPNEQFF
.,TRBV7-9,TRBJ1-2,.,TGTGCCAGCAGCCCTAGTAGGCTGAAGGGTGGCTACACCTTC,CASSPSRLKGGYTF
.,TRBV5-8,TRBJ1-1,TRBD1,TGTGCCAGCAGCTTGGGGACAGGGGGCACTGAAGCTTTCTTT,CASSLGTGGTEAFF
.,TRBV7-4,TRBJ2-5,.,TGTGCCAGCAGCGGAACTCTGGGGGAGACCCAGTACTTC,CASSGTLGETQYF
.,TRBV4-1,TRBJ2-1,.,TGCGCCAGCAGCCAAGATGGCAGCAAGACCTACAATGAGCAGTTCTTC,CASSQDGSKTYNEQFF
.,TRBV9,TRBJ2-3,.,TGTGCCAGCAGCCAGAGGGGGGCTAGCACAGATACGCAGTATTTT,CASSQRGASTDTQYF
.,TRBV30,TRBJ2-2,TRBD1,TGTGCCTGGAGTAGAGACAGGGGTAACACCGGGGAGCTGTTTTTT,CAWSRDRGNTGELFF
.,TRBV6-5,TRBJ1-3,.,TGTGCCAGCAATAACGGTCGCTCTGGAAACACCATATATTTT,CASNNGRSGNTIYF
.,TRBV3-1/TRBV3-2,TRBJ2-5,TRBD2,TGTGCCAGCAGCCATTTCCTTAGCGGGGGGGACGAGACCCAGTACTTC,CASSHFLSGGDETQYF
.,TRBV24-1,TRBJ2-2,TRBD1,TGTGCCACCAGTGACCGGACAGGGGGAGGCACCGGGGAGCTGTTTTTT,CATSDRTGGGTGELFF
.,TRBV18,TRBJ2-7,TRBD2,TGTGCCAGCTCACCGTTACAAAGCGGGGCTTCCTACGAGCAGTACTTC,CASSPLQSGASYEQYF
.,TRBV28,TRBJ2-3,TRBD1,TGTGCCAGCAGCGAAGACAGGGGGTCGACAGATACGCAGTATTTT,CASSEDRGSTDTQYF
.,TRBV7-9,TRBJ1-1,.,TGTGCCAGCAGCCAACGCGGGAGTTATGGAGCTTTCTTT,CASSQRGSYGAFF
once,TRBV4-2,TRBJ1-2,TRBD1,TGTGCCAGCAGCCGTTCCGGGACAGGTGACTATGGCTACACCTTC,CASSRSGTGDYGYTF
.,TRBV27,TRBJ2-3,TRBD2,TGTGCCAGCAGATTCCCGACTAGCGGGGGCACAGATACGCAGTATTTT,CASRFPTSGGTDTQYF
.,TRBV3-1/TRBV3-2,TRBJ2-5,TRBD1,TGTGCCAGCAGCCAACCGACAGGGTTAGAGACCCAGTACTTC,CASSQPTGLETQYF